The rows below give T cell receptor beta chains drawn from one sample of a study of shared clonotypes between healthy human individuals. TCRdb's table, derived via immunoSEQ multiplex PCR, lists solely in-frame clones and lacks some. The sample consists of more than 2 million clones, 93% of them appearing once. The sample consisted of naive CD8+ T cells from PBMCs. The receptors stem from a man aged 18-30 years in good health. Some clones in this sample may be carry-over from other donors' samples. Each CDR3 is given with its conserved first and last residue.

v_gene	j_gene	CDR3aa
TRBV4-1	TRBJ1-4	CASSLVRTGFSNEKLFF
TRBV7-2	TRBJ2-3	CASSSEEAGGPDTQYF
TRBV15	TRBJ2-7	CATSRTGTGSYEQYF
TRBV9	TRBJ2-5	CASSVSSGRARETQYF
TRBV27	TRBJ2-7	CASSSLWGGEQYF
TRBV7-9	TRBJ2-1	CASSPPARQAQIF
TRBV5-1	TRBJ1-2	CASSFSWGTYGYTF
TRBV5-6	TRBJ1-2	CASSLYVWTEPNYGYTF
TRBV27	TRBJ1-1	CASSVLGQGSTEAFF
TRBV19	TRBJ1-1	CASSVNPQGSENTEAFF
TRBV7-9	TRBJ2-1	CASSSSPLAGVGDEQFF
TRBV28	TRBJ2-7	CASTNWGTRLYEQYF
TRBV5-6	TRBJ1-4	CASSFRGEGANEKLFF
TRBV15	TRBJ2-1	CATSRDPSSAYNEQFF
TRBV28	TRBJ2-7	CASSQWVGTGDTYEQYF
TRBV7-8	TRBJ2-7	CASSPTGGHSSYEQYF
TRBV6-5	TRBJ2-6	CASSYSGGVTNVLTF
TRBV7-6	TRBJ2-7	CASSSGDRDWDEQYF
TRBV19	TRBJ2-5	CASSVAGVVETQYF
TRBV4-1	TRBJ2-2	CASSQEWAVANTGELFF
TRBV2	TRBJ1-2	CASSAGQGHYGYTF
TRBV25-1	TRBJ1-1	CASSEYGVEAFF
TRBV7-2	TRBJ2-3	CASSFSGGDTQYF
TRBV13	TRBJ2-1	CASSSGLAGGKFF
TRBV19	TRBJ2-1	CASAKRDNEQFF
TRBV19	TRBJ2-1	CASSISDSYNEQFF
TRBV6-5	TRBJ2-7	CASTPLGGGYEQYF
TRBV7-3	TRBJ2-2	CASREEAGDTGELFF
TRBV7-8	TRBJ2-3	CASSLGVIAAGGPDTQYF
TRBV27	TRBJ2-7	CASSPSSGESSYEQYF
TRBV6-1	TRBJ2-5	CASSELGLAVRETQYF